The rows below give T cell receptor beta chains drawn from one sample of a study of T cell responses to AZD1222 COVID-19 vaccine. This table comes from immunoSEQ multiplex PCR, and its TCRdb copy is limited to in-frame clones, with some not included. Counted here are roughly 140,000 clones, about nine tenths occurring once; the ten biggest clones make up around 3.5%. Sequences were derived from peripheral blood, sampled on day 0 of AZD1222 vaccination. The receptors come from an adult in good health. The CDR3 runs from the conserved cysteine through the conserved F or W. The D gene is left open where the match is weak. Only some rows state a clone size, as once, few, many or a class for expanded clones.

V gene,J gene,D gene,clone size,CDR3 protein,CDR3 DNA
TRBV5-6,TRBJ1-3,NA,NA,CASSLAPNSGNTIYF,TGTGCCAGCAGCTTGGCTCCGAACTCTGGAAACACCATATATTTT
TRBV5-6,TRBJ2-1,NA,NA,CASSLVGRGSYNEQFF,TGTGCCAGCAGCTTGGTGGGCAGGGGTTCCTACAATGAGCAGTTCTTC
TRBV6-2/TRBV6-3,TRBJ2-3,TRBD2,NA,CASSWRETDTQYF,TGTGCCAGCAGTTGGCGGGAGACAGATACGCAGTATTTT
TRBV4-2,TRBJ2-5,NA,NA,CASSQDHSPGGRNF,TGTGCCAGCAGCCAAGACCACTCTCCCGGGGGCCGAAACTTC
TRBV7-2,TRBJ2-1,NA,NA,CASSLEGYYNEQFF,TGTGCCAGCAGCTTAGAGGGATACTACAATGAGCAGTTCTTC
TRBV28,TRBJ2-2,NA,NA,CASSFSTPTGELFF,TGTGCCAGCAGTTTCTCGACACCAACCGGGGAGCTGTTTTTT
TRBV12-3/TRBV12-4,TRBJ2-7,NA,NA,CASGGGWYEQYF,TGTGCCAGCGGAGGGGGTTGGTACGAGCAGTACTTC
TRBV5-4,TRBJ2-2,NA,NA,CASSLAGRPSGELFF,TGTGCCAGCAGCTTGGCCGGGCGGCCCAGCGGGGAGCTGTTTTTT
TRBV7-9,TRBJ1-2,NA,NA,CASSLGVGGGYTF,TGTGCCAGCAGCTTAGGAGTGGGAGGTGGCTACACCTTC
TRBV12-3/TRBV12-4,TRBJ2-1,NA,NA,CASSVLPPNEQFF,TGTGCCAGCAGTGTCCTGCCGCCGAATGAGCAGTTCTTC
TRBV5-1,TRBJ1-1,TRBD1,NA,CASSSAADRGYTEAFF,TGCGCCAGCAGCTCGGCGGCCGACAGGGGTTACACTGAAGCTTTCTTT
TRBV10-3,TRBJ1-2,NA,NA,CAINTEDAYGYTF,TGTGCCATCAATACAGAGGACGCCTATGGCTACACCTTC
TRBV6-1,TRBJ1-1,NA,NA,CASSENSRTATEAFF,TGTGCCAGCAGTGAAAATAGTAGGACGGCCACTGAAGCTTTCTTT
TRBV5-1,TRBJ1-6,TRBD1,few,CASSGLGQGARGDSPLHF,TGCGCCAGCAGCGGATTGGGACAGGGGGCGAGAGGTGATTCACCCCTCCACTTT
TRBV7-9,TRBJ1-5,NA,NA,CASRGDSNQPQHF,TGTGCCAGCAGAGGGGATAGCAATCAGCCCCAGCATTTT
TRBV19,TRBJ2-3,TRBD1,NA,CASNPGQGVDTQYF,TGTGCCAGTAACCCGGGACAGGGAGTAGATACGCAGTATTTT
TRBV5-8,TRBJ1-5,NA,once,CASRRGGYSNQPQHF,TGTGCCAGCAGGAGGGGAGGGTATAGCAATCAGCCCCAGCATTTT
TRBV18,TRBJ2-7,NA,NA,CASSPRAGSSYEQYF,TGTGCCAGCTCACCACGGGCGGGGAGCTCCTACGAGCAGTACTTC
TRBV6-5,TRBJ1-2,NA,NA,CASSYSKGYLDGYTF,TGTGCCAGCAGTTACTCAAAGGGGTATTTGGATGGCTACACCTTC
TRBV19,TRBJ2-2,TRBD2,NA,CASSSPGGNTGELFF,TGTGCCAGTAGTTCACCGGGGGGTAACACCGGGGAGCTGTTTTTT
TRBV6-5,TRBJ2-1,NA,few,CASSYTGLLNEQFF,TGTGCCAGCAGTTACACGGGACTCCTCAATGAGCAGTTCTTC
TRBV12-3/TRBV12-4,TRBJ1-5,NA,NA,CASSRTSYQPQHF,TGTGCCAGCAGCCGGACCTCCTATCAGCCCCAGCATTTT
TRBV2,TRBJ1-6,TRBD1,NA,CASSGRGQVNSPLHF,TGTGCCAGCAGCGGTCGGGGACAGGTTAATTCACCCCTCCACTTT
TRBV7-9,TRBJ2-2,TRBD2,once,CASPGGLAGGMNTGELFF,TGTGCCAGCCCTGGGGGACTAGCGGGAGGAATGAACACCGGGGAGCTGTTTTTT
TRBV9,TRBJ1-1,TRBD1,NA,CASSHPVDRVRTEAFF,TGTGCCAGCAGCCATCCGGTGGACAGGGTCCGGACTGAAGCTTTCTTT
TRBV3-1/TRBV3-2,TRBJ2-7,TRBD1,NA,CASGLQGSSYEQYF,TGTGCCAGCGGTTTACAGGGGAGCTCCTACGAGCAGTACTTC
TRBV2,TRBJ1-5,NA,NA,CASSVGRDSNQPQHF,TGTGCCAGCAGTGTGGGGAGAGATAGCAATCAGCCCCAGCATTTT
TRBV30,TRBJ2-7,TRBD2,once,CAWSVRSGRAFLSYEQYF,TGTGCCTGGAGTGTACGGAGCGGGAGGGCCTTCCTCTCCTACGAGCAGTACTTC
TRBV5-1,TRBJ2-5,NA,NA,CASSLESRSQETQYF,TGCGCCAGCAGCTTGGAATCGCGGAGTCAAGAGACCCAGTACTTC
TRBV5-1,TRBJ1-6,TRBD1,NA,CASSPGGSYNSPLHF,TGCGCCAGCAGCCCAGGGGGCTCCTATAATTCACCCCTCCACTTT
TRBV6-1,TRBJ2-7,TRBD2,few,CASGGGYEQYF,TGTGCCAGCGGGGGGGGTTACGAGCAGTACTTC
TRBV6-5,TRBJ2-7,TRBD2,NA,CASSYTSGGREQYF,TGTGCCAGCAGTTACACTAGCGGGGGACGCGAGCAGTACTTC
TRBV20-1,TRBJ2-1,NA,NA,CSASHALGIHEQFF,TGCAGTGCTAGTCATGCCCTTGGTATCCATGAGCAGTTCTTC
TRBV5-1,TRBJ1-3,NA,NA,CASSLYKIDGQNTIYF,TGCGCCAGCAGCCTATACAAGATCGACGGTCAAAACACCATATATTTT
TRBV18,TRBJ1-2,NA,NA,CASSPRQAGDGYTF,TGTGCCAGCTCACCAAGGCAGGCAGGGGATGGCTACACCTTC
TRBV11-2,TRBJ2-7,TRBD2,NA,CASSFSAAGRGEQYF,TGTGCCAGCAGCTTCTCGGCGGCAGGGAGGGGCGAGCAGTACTTC
TRBV7-3,TRBJ1-1,NA,NA,CASSFTLGGGNTEAFF,TGTGCCAGCAGCTTCACCCTGGGGGGCGGGAACACTGAAGCTTTCTTT
TRBV2,TRBJ1-5,TRBD1,NA,CASSTRGLGNQPQHF,TGTGCCAGCAGTACCAGGGGGCTGGGAAATCAGCCCCAGCATTTT
TRBV29-1,TRBJ1-1,NA,NA,CSVEDRGLGTEAFF,TGCAGCGTTGAAGATCGAGGCTTGGGCACTGAAGCTTTCTTT
TRBV27,TRBJ1-4,NA,once,CASSLTIINEKLFF,TGTGCCAGCAGTTTAACGATAATTAATGAAAAACTGTTTTTT
TRBV2,TRBJ1-1,NA,once,CASSEDFAEAFF,TGTGCCAGCAGTGAAGACTTTGCCGAAGCTTTCTTT
TRBV4-1,TRBJ2-7,NA,once,CASSQARDLQREQYF,TGCGCCAGCAGCCAAGCCAGGGACCTTCAAAGGGAGCAGTACTTC
TRBV2,TRBJ1-1,NA,once,CASSIAFAEAFF,TGTGCCAGCAGTATAGCCTTCGCTGAAGCTTTCTTT